A selection of T cell receptor beta chains follows, all from one sample in a study of cytomegalovirus exposure and HLA in healthy donors. Clones were read by immunoSEQ multiplex PCR, and TCRdb kept only the in-frame ones, dropping some. Here the sample spans about 190,000 clones, about 85% being singletons. Sequenced material: PBMCs. The origin of the receptors is a woman in her fifties or sixties in good health and CMV-seronegative. CDR3s include the opening cysteine and the closing phenylalanine or tryptophan. The order of the fields is clone size, V gene, D gene, J gene, CDR3 protein, CDR3 DNA. The D gene is left open where the match is weak. Clone size appears in some rows only: once, few, many, or a class for an expanded clone.

>-|TRBV28|TRBD1|TRBJ1-1
CASRNGQGASEAFF
TGTGCCAGCAGAAACGGACAGGGGGCTTCTGAAGCTTTCTTT
>-|TRBV5-1|-|TRBJ1-4
CASSSGQRNEKLFF
TGCGCCAGTAGCTCTGGACAGAGGAATGAAAAACTGTTTTTT
>-|TRBV6-1|TRBD1|TRBJ1-3
CASSALTGAGTGNTIYF
TGTGCCAGCAGTGCCTTGACAGGGGCCGGCACTGGAAACACCATATATTTT
>-|TRBV7-9|-|TRBJ1-2
CASSLDILQGSGGYTF
TGTGCCAGCAGCTTAGACATCCTCCAGGGGTCGGGTGGCTACACCTTC
>-|TRBV4-2|-|TRBJ1-1
CASRVNTEAFF
TGTGCCAGCCGGGTGAACACTGAAGCTTTCTTT
>-|TRBV6-6|TRBD1|TRBJ1-2
CASTPLPGWTGDGYTF
TGTGCCAGCACCCCCTTACCGGGGTGGACAGGGGACGGCTACACCTTC
>once|TRBV25-1|-|TRBJ2-3
CASSDRRGNTQYF
TGTGCCAGCAGTGACCGGAGGGGAAATACGCAGTATTTT
>-|TRBV29-1|TRBD2|TRBJ2-7
CSVTGGSGRDKQYF
TGCAGCGTTACGGGGGGAAGCGGGAGGGATAAGCAGTACTTC
>once|TRBV19|-|TRBJ2-7
CASSGGSAEQYF
TGTGCCAGTAGTGGGGGGTCGGCCGAGCAGTACTTC
>-|TRBV6-6|-|TRBJ1-1
CASQLISRVDTEASF
TGTGCCAGCCAGTTAATATCCAGGGTGGACACTGAAGCTTCCTTT
>-|TRBV14|-|TRBJ2-6
CASRRTGLGLLSGANVLTF
TGTGCCAGCAGGCGAACAGGGCTGGGGTTACTAAGTGGGGCCAACGTCCTGACTTTC
>-|TRBV19|TRBD2|TRBJ2-1
CASSARKSGSSYNEQFF
TGTGCCAGTAGTGCTCGCAAAAGCGGGAGCTCCTACAATGAGCAGTTCTTC
>-|TRBV5-1|TRBD1|TRBJ1-4
CASSPMTGGGEKLFF
TGCGCCAGCAGCCCGATGACAGGGGGAGGTGAAAAACTGTTTTTT
>-|TRBV18|-|TRBJ2-5
CASSEQTETQYF
TGTGCCAGCTCCGAACAGACCGAGACCCAGTACTTC
>few|TRBV6-1|-|TRBJ2-3
CASSEAGGTDTQYF
TGTGCCAGCAGTGAAGCGGGAGGAACAGATACGCAGTATTTT
>once|TRBV13|-|TRBJ2-3
CASSLVQEGWADTQYF
TGTGCCAGCAGCTTAGTCCAGGAGGGTTGGGCAGATACGCAGTATTTT
>-|TRBV5-1|TRBD1|TRBJ1-1
CASRSRAGGSNTEAFF
TGCGCCAGCAGGAGTCGGGCAGGGGGTTCGAACACTGAAGCTTTCTTT
>-|TRBV6-1|-|TRBJ1-1
CASSDLLNTEAFF
TGTGCCAGCAGTGATCTCCTGAACACTGAAGCTTTCTTT
>-|TRBV18|TRBD1|TRBJ1-2
CASSRGQGVGYTF
TGTGCCAGCTCACGAGGTCAGGGGGTCGGCTACACCTTC
>-|TRBV6-5|-|TRBJ1-1
CASSRQGAEAFF
TGTGCCAGCAGCCGGCAGGGTGCGGAGGCTTTCTTT
>-|TRBV7-3|TRBD2|TRBJ2-1
CASSSRLAGVTEQFF
TGTGCCAGCAGCTCAAGACTAGCGGGGGTAACTGAGCAGTTCTTC
>-|TRBV19|TRBD1|TRBJ2-7
CASSQMTGGVYEQYF
TGTGCCAGTAGCCAAATGACAGGGGGCGTCTACGAGCAGTACTTC
>-|TRBV5-1|TRBD1|TRBJ2-7
CASSTGQVYEQYF
TGCGCCAGCAGCACGGGACAGGTCTACGAGCAGTACTTC
>-|TRBV10-2|TRBD2|TRBJ2-3
CASSERLAGGNTQYF
TGCGCCAGCAGTGAGAGGTTAGCGGGAGGGAATACGCAGTATTTT
>-|TRBV18|TRBD1|TRBJ1-1
CASSRDRQGARRNTEAFF
TGTGCCAGCTCAAGGGATCGACAGGGGGCGAGGCGGAACACTGAAGCTTTCTTT
>-|TRBV11-2|TRBD2|TRBJ2-3
CASSLKPGLAGLGTDTQYF
TGTGCCAGCAGCTTAAAGCCGGGACTAGCGGGCCTCGGCACAGATACGCAGTATTTT
>-|TRBV4-1|-|TRBJ2-1
CASSQSRRHEQFF
TGCGCCAGCAGCCAGTCTAGGAGGCATGAGCAGTTCTTC
>-|TRBV4-3|TRBD1|TRBJ2-5
CASSLDRGHQETQYF
TGCGCCAGCAGCCTGGACAGGGGGCACCAAGAGACCCAGTACTTC
>-|TRBV7-9|TRBD1|TRBJ1-5
CSSSPGQGNQPQHF
TGTTCCAGCAGCCCGGGACAGGGCAATCAGCCCCAGCATTTT
>-|TRBV28|-|TRBJ1-2
CASSFLGGAWDYGYTF
TGTGCCAGCAGTTTTTTGGGAGGGGCGTGGGACTATGGCTACACCTTC
>-|TRBV19|-|TRBJ2-3
CASSSGAGAVDTQYF
TGTGCCAGTAGCTCCGGGGCGGGGGCAGTCGATACGCAGTATTTT
>-|TRBV6-4|TRBD1|TRBJ1-1
CASSAEGQMNTEAFF
TGTGCCAGCAGTGCCGAGGGACAGATGAACACTGAAGCTTTCTTT
>-|TRBV7-2|-|TRBJ2-5
CASAEGYQETQYF
TGTGCCAGCGCTGAGGGCTACCAAGAGACCCAGTACTTC
>-|TRBV5-1|-|TRBJ2-2
CASSLRGGANTGELFF
TGCGCCAGCAGCCTTCGAGGGGGGGCGAACACCGGGGAGCTGTTTTTT
>-|TRBV5-1|-|TRBJ2-7
CASSLGRAGAHYEQYF
TGCGCCAGCAGCTTGGGCAGGGCGGGGGCCCACTACGAGCAGTACTTC
>-|TRBV19|-|TRBJ2-2
CASSAGYSSNTGELFF
TGTGCCAGTAGCGCAGGGTACTCCTCGAACACCGGGGAGCTGTTTTTT
>-|TRBV6-1|-|TRBJ1-2
CASGPRVEVGYTF
TGTGCCAGCGGTCCGAGGGTTGAGGTTGGCTACACCTTC
>-|TRBV6-1|-|TRBJ1-2
CASSENVNPGYGYTF
TGTGCCAGCAGTGAAAATGTCAATCCGGGCTATGGCTACACCTTC